This entry describes one T cell receptor (beta chain). Its target is unknown. On sorted subsets, replicate PCRs used approximately 190 ng DNA, or some 28,000 T cell genomes. Sequenced by immunoSEQ multiplex PCR; TCRdb stores in-frame clones only, minus some. The data hold millions of clones, with about 95% observed a single time. Positive CCR7 selection of CD45RO-negative cells yielded the naive CD8 cells, and terminally differentiated effector memory CD45RA+ cells were excluded. This sample is drawn from a study of shared clonotypes between healthy human individuals. Study-wide points: The researchers took only blood, and tissue repertoires probably look different. Generally, naive subsets (rather than memory subsets) showed larger estimated richness.

V shed 5 bases and J shed 2 bases, with 6 bases lying between them. The CDR3 consists of 12 residues. The V gene's germline CDR1 is SGHAT and CDR2 FQNNGV. The source material was naive CD8+ T cells sorted from blood. The chain carries TRBV11-2 and TRBJ2-5, with D uncertain. This clonotype originated in a man younger than 35 in good health. This chain's CDR3 is CASSHLQETQYF. In DNA, the CDR3 is TGTGCCAGCAGCCACCTGCAAGAGACCCAGTACTTC. The variable domain in full, completed from reference TRBV11-2 and TRBJ2-5, reads EAGVAQSPRYKIIEKRQSVAFWCNPISGHATLYWYQQILGQGPKLLIQFQNNGVVDDSQLPKDRFSAERLKGVDSTLKIQPAKLEDSAVYLCASSHLQETQYFGPGTRLLVL.